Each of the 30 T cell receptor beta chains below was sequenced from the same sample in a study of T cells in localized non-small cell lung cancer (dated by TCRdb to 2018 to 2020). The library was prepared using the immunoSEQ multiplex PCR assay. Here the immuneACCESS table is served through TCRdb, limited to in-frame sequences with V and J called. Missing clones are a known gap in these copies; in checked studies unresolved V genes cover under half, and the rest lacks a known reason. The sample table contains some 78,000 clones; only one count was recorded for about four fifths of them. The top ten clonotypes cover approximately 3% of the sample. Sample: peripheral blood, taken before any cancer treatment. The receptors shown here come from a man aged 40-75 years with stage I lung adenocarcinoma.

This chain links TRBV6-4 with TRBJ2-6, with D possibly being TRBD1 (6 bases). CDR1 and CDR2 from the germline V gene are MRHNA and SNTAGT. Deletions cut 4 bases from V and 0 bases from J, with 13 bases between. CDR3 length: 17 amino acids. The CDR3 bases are TGTGCCAGCAGTGGGACAGCCGTAAGCTCTGGGGCCAACGTCCTGACTTTC. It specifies CASSGTAVSSGANVLTF.

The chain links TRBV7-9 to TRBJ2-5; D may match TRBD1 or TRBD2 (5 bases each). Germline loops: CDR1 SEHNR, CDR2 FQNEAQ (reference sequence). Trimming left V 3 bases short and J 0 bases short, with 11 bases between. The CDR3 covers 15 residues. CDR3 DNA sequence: TGTGCCAGCAGCTTTACCGGGACCAACCAAGAGACCCAGTACTTC. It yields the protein CASSFTGTNQETQYF.

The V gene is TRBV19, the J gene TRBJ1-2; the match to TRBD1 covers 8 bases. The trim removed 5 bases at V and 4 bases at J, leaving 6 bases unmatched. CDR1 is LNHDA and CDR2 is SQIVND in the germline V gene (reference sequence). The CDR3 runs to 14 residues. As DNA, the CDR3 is TGTGCCAGTAGTTTTGACAGGGGCGGCTATGGCTACACCTTC. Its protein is CASSFDRGGYGYTF.

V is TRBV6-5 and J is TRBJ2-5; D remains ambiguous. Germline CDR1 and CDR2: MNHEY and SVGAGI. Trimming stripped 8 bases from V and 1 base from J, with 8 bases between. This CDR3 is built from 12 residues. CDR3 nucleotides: TGTGCCAGCTCCAGGAGCCAAGAGACCCAGTACTTC. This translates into CASSRSQETQYF.

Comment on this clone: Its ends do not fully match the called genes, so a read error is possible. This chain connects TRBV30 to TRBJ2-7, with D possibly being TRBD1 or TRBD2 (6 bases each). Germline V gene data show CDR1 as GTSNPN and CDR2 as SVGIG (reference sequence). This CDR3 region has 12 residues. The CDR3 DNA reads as TGTGCCTGGAGTCCGCGGAGGGGGGCTGTGGACTTC. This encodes CAWSPRRGAVDF.

CDR3 sequence: CASSDGQYNQPQHF. CDR3 coding DNA: TGTGCCAGCAGTGACGGGCAGTACAATCAGCCCCAGCATTTT. V usage is TRBV2 and J usage is TRBJ1-5, with D uncertain. CDR1 is SNHLY and CDR2 is FYNNEI in the germline V gene. Deletions cut 3 bases from V and 3 bases from J, with 9 bases between. The CDR3 is made up of 14 amino acids.

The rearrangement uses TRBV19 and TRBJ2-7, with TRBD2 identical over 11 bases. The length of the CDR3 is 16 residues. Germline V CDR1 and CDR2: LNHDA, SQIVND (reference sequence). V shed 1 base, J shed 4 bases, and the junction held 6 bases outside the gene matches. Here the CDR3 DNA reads TGTGCCAGTAGTATAGGAAGCCTAGCGGGAGGTTACGAGCAGTACTTC. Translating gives CASSIGSLAGGYEQYF.

Here the CDR3 reads CASSLFKDNTEAFF. The CDR3 DNA follows: TGTGCCAGCAGCCTCTTTAAAGACAACACTGAAGCTTTCTTT. J is TRBJ1-1 and V is TRBV7-2; D is ambiguous. Germline CDR1 and CDR2: SGHTA and FQGNSA. V lost 5 bases to trimming and J lost 2 bases, with 12 bases between them. CDR3 length: 14 amino acids. Full variable domain (outside the CDR3, taken from reference TRBV7-2 and TRBJ1-1): GAGVSQSPSNKVTEKGKDVELRCDPISGHTALYWYRQSLGQGLEFLIYFQGNSAPDKSGLPSDRFSAERTGGSVSTLTIQRTQQEDSAVYLCASSLFKDNTEAFFGQGTRLTVV.

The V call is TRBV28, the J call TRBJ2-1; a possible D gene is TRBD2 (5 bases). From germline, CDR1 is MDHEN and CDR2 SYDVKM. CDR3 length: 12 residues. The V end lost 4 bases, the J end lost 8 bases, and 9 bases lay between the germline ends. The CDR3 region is CASSSRVYEQFF. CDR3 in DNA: TGTGCCAGCAGTTCGCGGGTCTATGAGCAGTTCTTC.

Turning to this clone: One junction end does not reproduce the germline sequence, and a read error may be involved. CDR3 sequence reads: CASSEGWVSNSPLHF. The CDR3 DNA is TGTGCCAGCAGCGAAGGGTGGGTTTCTAATTCACCCCTCCACTTT. V is TRBV2 and J is TRBJ1-6; D is unresolved. The CDR3 extends over 15 amino acids. The V gene's germline CDR1 is SNHLY and CDR2 FYNNEI. Using reference TRBV2 and TRBJ1-6 for the parts outside the CDR3, the full variable domain is EPEVTQTPSHQVTQMGQEVILRCVPISNHLYFYWYRQILGQKVEFLVSFYNNEISEKSEIFDDQFSVERPDGSNFTLKIRSTKLEDSAMYFCASSEGWVSNSPLHFGNGTRLTVT.

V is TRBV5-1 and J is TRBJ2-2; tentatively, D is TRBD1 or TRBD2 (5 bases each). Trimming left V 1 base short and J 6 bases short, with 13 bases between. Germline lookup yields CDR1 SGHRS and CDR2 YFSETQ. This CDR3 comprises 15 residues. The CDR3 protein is CASSLSYRGAGELFF. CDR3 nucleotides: TGCGCCAGCAGCTTGTCATACAGAGGGGCCGGGGAGCTGTTTTTT.

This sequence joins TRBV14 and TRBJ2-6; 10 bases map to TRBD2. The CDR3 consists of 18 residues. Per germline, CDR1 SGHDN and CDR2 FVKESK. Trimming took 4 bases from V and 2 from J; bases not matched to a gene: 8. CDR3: CASSPFLSGRAGANVLTF. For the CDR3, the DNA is TGTGCCAGCAGCCCCTTTTTAAGCGGGAGGGCTGGGGCCAACGTCCTGACTTTC.

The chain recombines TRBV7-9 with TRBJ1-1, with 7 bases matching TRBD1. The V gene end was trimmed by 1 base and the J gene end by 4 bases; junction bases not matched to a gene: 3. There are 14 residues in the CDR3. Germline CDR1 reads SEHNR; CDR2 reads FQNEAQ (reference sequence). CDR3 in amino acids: CASSLGQGVTEAFF. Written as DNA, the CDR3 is TGTGCCAGCAGCTTAGGACAGGGAGTCACTGAAGCTTTCTTT.

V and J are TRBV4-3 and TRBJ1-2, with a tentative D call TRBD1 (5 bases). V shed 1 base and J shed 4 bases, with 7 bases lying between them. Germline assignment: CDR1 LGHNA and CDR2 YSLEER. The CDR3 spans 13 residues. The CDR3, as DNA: TGCGCCAGCAGCCAAGGACAGTTCTATGGCTACACCTTC. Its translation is CASSQGQFYGYTF.

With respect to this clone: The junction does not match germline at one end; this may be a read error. CDR3 DNA: TGTGCTAGCAGCTTAGCACTAGCGGGAGTTCAGGCGCAGTATTTT. Translation gives CASSLALAGVQAQYF. The chain links TRBV7-7 to TRBJ2-3; 11 nucleotides line up with TRBD2. There are 15 residues in the CDR3. Per the germline V gene, CDR1 is SSHAT and CDR2 is FNYEAQ (reference sequence). Drawing the rest from reference TRBV7-7 and TRBJ2-3, the complete variable domain is GAGVSQSPRYKVTKRGQDVTLRCDPISSHATLYWYQQALGQGPEFLTYFNYEAQPDKSGLPSDRFSAERPEGSISTLTIQRTEQRDSAMYRCASSLALAGVQAQYFGPGTRLTVL.

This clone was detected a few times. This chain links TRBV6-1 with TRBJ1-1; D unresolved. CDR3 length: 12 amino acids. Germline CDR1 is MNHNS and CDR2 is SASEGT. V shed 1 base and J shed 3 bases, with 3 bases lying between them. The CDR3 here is CASSEGYTEAFF. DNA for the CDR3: TGTGCCAGCAGTGAAGGGTACACTGAAGCTTTCTTT.

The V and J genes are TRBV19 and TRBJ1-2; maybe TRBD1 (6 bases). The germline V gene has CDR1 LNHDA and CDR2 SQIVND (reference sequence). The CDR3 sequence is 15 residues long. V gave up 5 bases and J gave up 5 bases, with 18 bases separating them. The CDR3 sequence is CASSLKGGTPYGYTF. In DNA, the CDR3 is TGTGCCAGTAGTCTTAAGGGCGGGACACCTTATGGCTACACCTTC. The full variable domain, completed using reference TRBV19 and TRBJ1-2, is DGGITQSPKYLFRKEGQNVTLSCEQNLNHDAMYWYRQDPGQGLRLIYYSQIVNDFQKGDIAEGYSVSREKKESFPLTVTSAQKNPTAFYLCASSLKGGTPYGYTFGSGTRLTVV.

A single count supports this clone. The CDR3 bases are TGTGCCATCAGTGTTACTAGCGGGGGGGATACGCAGTATTTT. Protein sequence: CAISVTSGGDTQYF. The chain carries TRBV10-3 and TRBJ2-3; 12 nucleotides agree with TRBD2. Germline loops: CDR1 ENHRY, CDR2 SYGVKD. The CDR3 totals 14 residues. The V and J ends lost 4 bases and 6 bases, in that order; junction bases with no gene match: 2.

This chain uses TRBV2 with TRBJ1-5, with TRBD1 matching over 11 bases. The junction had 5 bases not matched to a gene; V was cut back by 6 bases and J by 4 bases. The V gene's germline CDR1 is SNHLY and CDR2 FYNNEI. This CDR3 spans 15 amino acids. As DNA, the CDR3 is TGTGCCAGCAGCGAGGGACAGGGGGGGAATCAGCCCCAGCATTTT. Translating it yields CASSEGQGGNQPQHF.

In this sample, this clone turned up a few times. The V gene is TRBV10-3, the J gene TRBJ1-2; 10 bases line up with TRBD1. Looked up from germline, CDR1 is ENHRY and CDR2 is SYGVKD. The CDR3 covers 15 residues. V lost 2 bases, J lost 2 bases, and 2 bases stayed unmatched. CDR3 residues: CAISEEDRGNYGYTF. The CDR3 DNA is TGTGCCATCAGTGAGGAGGACAGGGGGAACTATGGCTACACCTTC.

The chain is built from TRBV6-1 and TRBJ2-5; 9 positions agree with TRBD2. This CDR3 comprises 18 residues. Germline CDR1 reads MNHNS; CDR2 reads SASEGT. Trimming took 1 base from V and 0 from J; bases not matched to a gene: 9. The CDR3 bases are TGTGCCAGCAGTGAAGAGCTAGCGGGAAGCATGGACCAAGAGACCCAGTACTTC. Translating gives CASSEELAGSMDQETQYF.

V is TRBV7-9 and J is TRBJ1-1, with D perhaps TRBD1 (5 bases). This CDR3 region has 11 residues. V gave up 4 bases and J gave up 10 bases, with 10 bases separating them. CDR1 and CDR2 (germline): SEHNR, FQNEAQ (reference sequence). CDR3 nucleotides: TGTGCCAGCAGCTACGACAGATCAGCTTTCTTT. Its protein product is CASSYDRSAFF.

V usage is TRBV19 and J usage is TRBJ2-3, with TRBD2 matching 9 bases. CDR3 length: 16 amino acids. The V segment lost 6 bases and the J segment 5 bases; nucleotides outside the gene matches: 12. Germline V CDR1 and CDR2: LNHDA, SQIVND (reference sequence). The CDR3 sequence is CASSPSGRGGRDTQYF. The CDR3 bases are TGTGCCAGTAGCCCCTCTGGGCGGGGGGGCCGAGATACGCAGTATTTT.

As DNA, the CDR3 is TGTGCCTGGAGTGAGGGGACAGGGAACTACGAGCAGTACTTC. This translates into CAWSEGTGNYEQYF. The chain carries TRBV30 and TRBJ2-7; 9 positions match TRBD1. The length of the CDR3 is 14 residues. V was clipped by 1 base and J by 3 bases; unmatched bases: 4. From germline, CDR1 is GTSNPN and CDR2 SVGIG (reference sequence).

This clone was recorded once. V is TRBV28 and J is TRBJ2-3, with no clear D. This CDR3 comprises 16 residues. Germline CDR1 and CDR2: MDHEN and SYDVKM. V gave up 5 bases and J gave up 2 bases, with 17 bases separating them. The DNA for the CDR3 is TGTGCCAGCAGTCTGACCAGAGGCGTAGTCACAGATACGCAGTATTTT. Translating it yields CASSLTRGVVTDTQYF.

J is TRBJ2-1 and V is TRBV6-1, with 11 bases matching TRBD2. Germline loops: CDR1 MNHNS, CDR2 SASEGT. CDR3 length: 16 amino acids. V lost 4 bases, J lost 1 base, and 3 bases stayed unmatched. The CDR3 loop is CASSVRLAGSYNEQFF. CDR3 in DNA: TGTGCCAGCAGTGTCCGACTAGCGGGATCCTACAATGAGCAGTTCTTC.

The CDR3 spells CASSDALASEQFF. The CDR3 coding sequence is TGTGCCAGCAGTGACGCGCTAGCTTCTGAGCAGTTCTTC. The V gene is TRBV6-1, the J gene TRBJ2-1, with D maybe TRBD2 (5 bases). The CDR3 sequence is 13 residues long. Trimming shortened V by 3 bases and J by 9 bases, and 12 bases separated the two germline ends. Germline V lookup: CDR1 MNHNS, CDR2 SASEGT.

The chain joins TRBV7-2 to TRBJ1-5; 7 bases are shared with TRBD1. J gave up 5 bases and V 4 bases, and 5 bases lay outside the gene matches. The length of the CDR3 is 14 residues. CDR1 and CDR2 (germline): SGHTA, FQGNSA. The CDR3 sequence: CASSSQGPYQPQHF. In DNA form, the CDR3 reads TGTGCCAGCAGCTCACAGGGGCCCTATCAGCCCCAGCATTTT. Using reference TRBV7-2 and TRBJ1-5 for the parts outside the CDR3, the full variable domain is GAGVSQSPSNKVTEKGKDVELRCDPISGHTALYWYRQSLGQGLEFLIYFQGNSAPDKSGLPSDRFSAERTGGSVSTLTIQRTQQEDSAVYLCASSSQGPYQPQHFGDGTRLSIL.

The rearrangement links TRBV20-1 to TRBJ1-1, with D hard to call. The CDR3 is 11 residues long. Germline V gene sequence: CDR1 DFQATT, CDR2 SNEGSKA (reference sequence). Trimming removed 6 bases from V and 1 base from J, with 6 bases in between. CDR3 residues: CSAAGNTEAFF. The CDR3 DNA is TGCAGTGCCGCAGGGAACACTGAAGCTTTCTTT.

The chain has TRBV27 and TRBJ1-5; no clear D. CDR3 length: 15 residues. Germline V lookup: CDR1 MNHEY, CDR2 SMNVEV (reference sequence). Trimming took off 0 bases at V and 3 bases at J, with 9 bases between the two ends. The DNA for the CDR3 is TGTGCCAGCAGTTTATCGAGTCAGGCCAATCAGCCCCAGCATTTT. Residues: CASSLSSQANQPQHF.